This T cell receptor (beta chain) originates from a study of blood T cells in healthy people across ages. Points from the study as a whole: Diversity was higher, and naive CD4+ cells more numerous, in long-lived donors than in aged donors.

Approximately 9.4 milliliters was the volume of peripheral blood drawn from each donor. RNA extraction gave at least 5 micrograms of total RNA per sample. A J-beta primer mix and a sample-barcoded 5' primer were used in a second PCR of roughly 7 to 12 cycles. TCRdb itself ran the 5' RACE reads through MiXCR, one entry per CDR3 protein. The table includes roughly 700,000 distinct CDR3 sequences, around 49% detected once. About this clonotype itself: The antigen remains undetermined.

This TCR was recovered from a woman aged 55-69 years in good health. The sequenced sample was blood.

This CDR3 is CASSSKTGRGEKLFF. The CDR3 DNA follows: TGTGCCAGCAGCTCGAAGACAGGGCGGGGGGAAAAACTGTTTTTT. This rearrangement joins TRBV7-2 to TRBJ1-4; 7 bases map to TRBD1. The CDR3 loop spans 15 amino acids. After removal of 4 bases from V and 8 bases from J, the junction contained 10 bases not matched to a gene. Germline-derived CDR1 and CDR2 are SGHTA and FQGNSA.